This T cell receptor beta chain was recorded in a study of molecular identifiers for immune sequencing clone quantification. Germline lookup yields CDR1 SGHDN and CDR2 FVKESK. CDR3 size: 13 residues. The ends were cut back, 2 bases at V and 4 bases at J, with 5 bases in the middle. This clonotype was counted many times. Each CDR3 protein is one row after TCRdb ran MiXCR on the PCR reads. The sample carries over 300,000 distinct CDR3 sequences, 24% recorded once. The chain employs TRBV14 and TRBJ2-2; no firm D call. The clonotype was recovered from a human donor in good health. Some libraries in this study had Jurkat cell RNA spiked in. Sequenced: naive CD8+ T cells from blood, with Jurkat cell RNA spiked in. Subset: FACS-sorted CD8+CD4-CCR7+CD45RA+ naive T cells. CDR3 in amino acids: CASSQFSTGELFF. In DNA form, the CDR3 reads TGTGCCAGCAGCCAATTTTCCACCGGGGAGCTGTTTTTT.